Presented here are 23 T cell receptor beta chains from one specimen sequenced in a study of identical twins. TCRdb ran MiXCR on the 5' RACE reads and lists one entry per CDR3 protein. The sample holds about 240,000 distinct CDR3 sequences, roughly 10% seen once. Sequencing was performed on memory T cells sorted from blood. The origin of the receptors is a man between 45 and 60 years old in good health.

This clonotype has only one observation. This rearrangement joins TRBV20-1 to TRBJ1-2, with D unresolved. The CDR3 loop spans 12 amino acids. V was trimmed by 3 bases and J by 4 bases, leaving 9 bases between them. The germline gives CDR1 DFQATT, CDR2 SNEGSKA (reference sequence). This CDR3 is CSARIAPYGYTF. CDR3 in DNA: TGCAGTGCTAGGATTGCCCCCTATGGCTACACCTTC.

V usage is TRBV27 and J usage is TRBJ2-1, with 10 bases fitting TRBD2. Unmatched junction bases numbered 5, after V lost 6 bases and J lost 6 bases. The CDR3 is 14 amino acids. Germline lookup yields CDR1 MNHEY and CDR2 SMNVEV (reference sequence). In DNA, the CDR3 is TGTGCCAGCAGACCTAGCGGGAGTTTCAATGAGCAGTTCTTC. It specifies CASRPSGSFNEQFF.

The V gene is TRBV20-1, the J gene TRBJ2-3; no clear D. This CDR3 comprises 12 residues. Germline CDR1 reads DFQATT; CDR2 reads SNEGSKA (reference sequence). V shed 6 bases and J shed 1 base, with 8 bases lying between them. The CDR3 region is CSAGGRTDTQYF. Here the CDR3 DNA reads TGCAGTGCCGGTGGTCGCACAGATACGCAGTATTTT.

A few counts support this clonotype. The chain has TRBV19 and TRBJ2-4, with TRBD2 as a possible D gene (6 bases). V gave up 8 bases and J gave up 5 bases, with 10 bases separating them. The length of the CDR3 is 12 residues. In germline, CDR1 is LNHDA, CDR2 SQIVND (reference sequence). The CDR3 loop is CASGGMENIQYF. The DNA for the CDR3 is TGTGCCAGTGGGGGGATGGAAAACATTCAGTACTTC.

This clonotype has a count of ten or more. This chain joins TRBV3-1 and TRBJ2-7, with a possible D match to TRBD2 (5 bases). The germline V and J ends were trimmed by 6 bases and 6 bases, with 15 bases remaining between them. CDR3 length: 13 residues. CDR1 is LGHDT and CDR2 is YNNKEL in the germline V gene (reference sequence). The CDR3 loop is CASSLTGNSEQYF. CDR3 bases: TGTGCCAGCAGTCTTACGGGAAATTCCGAGCAGTACTTC.

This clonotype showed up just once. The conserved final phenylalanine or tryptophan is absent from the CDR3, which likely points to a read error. The CDR3 DNA is TGCAGTGCTAGAGATCCTCAAGCGGATGCCAAAAACATTCAGTACTAC. Its protein is CSARDPQADAKNIQYY. This chain joins TRBV20-1 and TRBJ2-4, with D perhaps TRBD2 (5 bases). The CDR3 runs to 16 residues. Germline CDR1 is DFQATT and CDR2 is SNEGSKA (reference sequence). Trimming shortened V by 0 bases and J by 1 base, and 13 bases separated the two germline ends.

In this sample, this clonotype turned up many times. CDR3 in DNA: TGTGCCAGCGGCAGGGGGGGGGCCCACAATGAGCAGTTCTTC. Residues: CASGRGGAHNEQFF. This chain connects TRBV6-1 to TRBJ2-1, with D possibly called TRBD1 or TRBD2 (7 bases each). V was pared by 8 bases and J by 5 bases, with 16 bases between. Germline V CDR1 and CDR2: MNHNS, SASEGT. This CDR3 contains 14 residues.

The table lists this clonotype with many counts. In DNA, the CDR3 is TGTGCCAGCAGCCGACTCACCTCTGGAAACACCATATATTTT. This codes for CASSRLTSGNTIYF. This chain uses TRBV7-2 with TRBJ1-3; D call uncertain. V lost 5 bases to trimming and J lost 0 bases, with 8 bases between them. Germline V gene sequence: CDR1 SGHTA, CDR2 FQGNSA. The CDR3 length is 14 residues.

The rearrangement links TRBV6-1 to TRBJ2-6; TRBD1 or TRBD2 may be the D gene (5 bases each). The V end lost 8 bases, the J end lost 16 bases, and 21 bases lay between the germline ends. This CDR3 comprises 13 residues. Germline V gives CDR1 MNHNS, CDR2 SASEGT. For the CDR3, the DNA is TGTGCCAGCTCAATGAACATAGTTGGGACGCTGACTTTC. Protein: CASSMNIVGTLTF.

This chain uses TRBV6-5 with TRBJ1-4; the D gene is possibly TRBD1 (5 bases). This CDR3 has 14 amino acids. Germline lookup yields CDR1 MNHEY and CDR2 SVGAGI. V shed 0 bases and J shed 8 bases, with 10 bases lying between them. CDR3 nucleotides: TGTGCCAGCAGTTACTCGACAGCCGGGGAAAAACTGTTTTTT. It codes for CASSYSTAGEKLFF.

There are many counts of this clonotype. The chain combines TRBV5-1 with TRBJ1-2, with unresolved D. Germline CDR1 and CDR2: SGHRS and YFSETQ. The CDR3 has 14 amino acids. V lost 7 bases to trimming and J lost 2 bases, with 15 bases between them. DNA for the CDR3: TGCGCCAGCCATCGCCCAGGCCAGAACTATGGCTACACCTTC. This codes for CASHRPGQNYGYTF.

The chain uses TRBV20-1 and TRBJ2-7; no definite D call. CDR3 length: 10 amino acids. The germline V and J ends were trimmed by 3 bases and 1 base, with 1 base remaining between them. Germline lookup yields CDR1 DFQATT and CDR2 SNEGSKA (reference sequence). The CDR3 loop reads CSARSYEQYF. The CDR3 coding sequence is TGCAGTGCTAGGTCCTACGAGCAGTACTTC.

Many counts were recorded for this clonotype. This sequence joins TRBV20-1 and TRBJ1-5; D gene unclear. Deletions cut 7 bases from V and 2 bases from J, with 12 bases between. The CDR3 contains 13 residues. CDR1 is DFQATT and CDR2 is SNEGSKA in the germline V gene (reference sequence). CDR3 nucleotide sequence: TGCAGTGTCGGGCGGGAGCGCAATCAGCCCCAGCATTTT. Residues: CSVGRERNQPQHF.

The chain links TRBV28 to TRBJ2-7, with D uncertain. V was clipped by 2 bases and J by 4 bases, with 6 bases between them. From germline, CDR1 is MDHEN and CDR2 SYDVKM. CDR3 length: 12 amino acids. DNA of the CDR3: TGTGCCAGCAGTTTACCTAAGTACGAGCAGTACTTC. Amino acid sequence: CASSLPKYEQYF.

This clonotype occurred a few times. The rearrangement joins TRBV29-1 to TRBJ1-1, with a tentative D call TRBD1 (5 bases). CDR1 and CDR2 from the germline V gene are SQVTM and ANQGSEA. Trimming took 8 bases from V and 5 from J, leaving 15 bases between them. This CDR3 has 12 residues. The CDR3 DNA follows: TGCAGCACCCACGGGGGTCGGACTGAAGCTTTCTTT. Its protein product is CSTHGGRTEAFF.

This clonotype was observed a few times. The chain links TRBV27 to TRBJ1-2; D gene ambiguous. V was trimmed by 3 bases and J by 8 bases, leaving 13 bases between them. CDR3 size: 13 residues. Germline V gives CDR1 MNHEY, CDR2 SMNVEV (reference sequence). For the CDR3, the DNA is TGTGCCAGCAGTTTTTTCGGAGAGGAGGGCTACACCTTC. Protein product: CASSFFGEEGYTF.

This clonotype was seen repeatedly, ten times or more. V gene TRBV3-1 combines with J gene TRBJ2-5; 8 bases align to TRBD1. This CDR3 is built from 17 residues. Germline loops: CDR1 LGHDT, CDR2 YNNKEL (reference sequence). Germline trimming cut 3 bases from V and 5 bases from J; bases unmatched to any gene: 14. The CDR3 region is CASSHPLGQGGLETQYF. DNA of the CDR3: TGTGCCAGCAGCCATCCCCTCGGACAGGGAGGTTTGGAGACCCAGTACTTC.

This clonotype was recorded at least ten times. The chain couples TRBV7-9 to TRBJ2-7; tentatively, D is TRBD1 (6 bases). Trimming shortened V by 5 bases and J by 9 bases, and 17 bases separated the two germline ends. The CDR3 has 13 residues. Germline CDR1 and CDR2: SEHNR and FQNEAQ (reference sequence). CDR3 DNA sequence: TGTGCCAGCAGCGCCGGGACAAATTATGGGCAGTACTTC. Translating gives CASSAGTNYGQYF.

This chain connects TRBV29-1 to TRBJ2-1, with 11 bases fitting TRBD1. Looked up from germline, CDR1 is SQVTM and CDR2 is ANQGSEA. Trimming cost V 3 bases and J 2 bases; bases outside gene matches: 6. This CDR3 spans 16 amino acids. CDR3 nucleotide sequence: TGCAGCGTTGATAATCTGGGACAGGGGGCCTACAATGAGCAGTTCTTC. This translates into CSVDNLGQGAYNEQFF.

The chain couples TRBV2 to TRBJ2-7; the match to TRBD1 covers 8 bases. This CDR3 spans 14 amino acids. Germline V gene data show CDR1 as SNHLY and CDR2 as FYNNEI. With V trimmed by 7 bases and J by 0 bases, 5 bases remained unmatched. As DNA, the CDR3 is TGTGCCAGCAATCCGACAGGGGACTCCTACGAGCAGTACTTC. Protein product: CASNPTGDSYEQYF. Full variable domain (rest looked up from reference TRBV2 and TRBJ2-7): EPEVTQTPSHQVTQMGQEVILRCVPISNHLYFYWYRQILGQKVEFLVSFYNNEISEKSEIFDDQFSVERPDGSNFTLKIRSTKLEDSAMYFCASNPTGDSYEQYFGPGTRLTVT.

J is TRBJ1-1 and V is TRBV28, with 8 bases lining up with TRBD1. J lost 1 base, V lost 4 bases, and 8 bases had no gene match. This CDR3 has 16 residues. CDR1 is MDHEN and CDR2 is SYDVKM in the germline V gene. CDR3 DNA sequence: TGTGCCAGCAGTTCTCCCCCGGACAGGGAGAACACTGAAGCTTTCTTT. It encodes CASSSPPDRENTEAFF. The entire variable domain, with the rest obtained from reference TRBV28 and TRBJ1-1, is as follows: DVKVTQSSRYLVKRTGEKVFLECVQDMDHENMFWYRQDPGLGLRLIYFSYDVKMKEKGDIPEGYSVSREKKERFSLILESASTNQTSMYLCASSSPPDRENTEAFFGQGTRLTVV.

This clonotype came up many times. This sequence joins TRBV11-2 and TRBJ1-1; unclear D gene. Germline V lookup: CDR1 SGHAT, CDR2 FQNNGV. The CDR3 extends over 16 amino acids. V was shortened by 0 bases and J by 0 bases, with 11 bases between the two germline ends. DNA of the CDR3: TGTGCCAGCAGCTTAGATTTGCCGGTATTGAACACTGAAGCTTTCTTT. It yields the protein CASSLDLPVLNTEAFF.

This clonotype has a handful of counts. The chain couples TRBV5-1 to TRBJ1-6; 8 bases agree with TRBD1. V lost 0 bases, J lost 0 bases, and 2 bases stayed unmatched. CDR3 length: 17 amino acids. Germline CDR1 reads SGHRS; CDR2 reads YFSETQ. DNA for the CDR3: TGCGCCAGCAGCTTGGGAACAGGGGGCTCCTATAATTCACCCCTCCACTTT. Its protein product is CASSLGTGGSYNSPLHF.